Presented here are 18 T cell receptor beta chains from one specimen sequenced in a study of cytomegalovirus exposure and HLA in healthy donors. Researchers ran the PCR with 60 Vbeta and 13 Jbeta primers. Sequencing was performed with immunoSEQ multiplex PCR; in TCRdb, only in-frame clones are kept and a portion is missing. Found here are 90,000 to 120,000 clones, around 80% of them singletons; the top ten hold roughly 2.7%. Input material: PBMCs. The receptors come from a man aged 25-45 years in good health and CMV-seropositive.

J is TRBJ1-5 and V is TRBV7-2, with no clear D. The CDR3 loop spans 14 amino acids. CDR1 SGHTA and CDR2 FQGNSA come from the germline V gene. V was cut by 6 bases and J by 0 bases, with 9 bases left in between. In DNA, the CDR3 is TGTGCCAGCAGTACAGATAATAGCAATCAGCCCCAGCATTTT. Translation gives CASSTDNSNQPQHF.

The chain couples TRBV11-2 to TRBJ2-1; perhaps TRBD2 as D (5 bases). V shed 1 base and J shed 9 bases, with 7 bases lying between them. This CDR3 has 12 residues. The germline CDR1 and CDR2 sequences are SGHAT and FQNNGV. The CDR3 DNA reads as TGTGCCAGCAGCTTAGGGGAGTTTGAGCAGTTCTTC. It yields the protein CASSLGEFEQFF. The full variable domain, rest sourced from reference TRBV11-2 and TRBJ2-1, is EAGVAQSPRYKIIEKRQSVAFWCNPISGHATLYWYQQILGQGPKLLIQFQNNGVVDDSQLPKDRFSAERLKGVDSTLKIQPAKLEDSAVYLCASSLGEFEQFFGPGTRLTVL.

The chain joins TRBV14 to TRBJ1-4; no clear D gene. The CDR3 is made up of 12 amino acids. Looked up from germline, CDR1 is SGHDN and CDR2 is FVKESK. The ends were cut back, 3 bases at V and 8 bases at J, with 7 bases in the middle. CDR3 protein: CASSQIGEKLFF. CDR3 nucleotides: TGTGCCAGCAGCCAGATCGGGGAAAAACTGTTTTTT.

The chain carries TRBV19 and TRBJ1-1; unclear D gene. This CDR3 comprises 12 residues. From germline, CDR1 is LNHDA and CDR2 SQIVND (reference sequence). V gave up 5 bases and J gave up 5 bases, with 9 bases separating them. The CDR3 spells CASSPGRTEAFF. As DNA, the CDR3 is TGTGCCAGTAGTCCGGGGAGAACTGAAGCTTTCTTT.

The chain combines TRBV13 with TRBJ2-5; TRBD2 agrees at 14 bases. CDR3 length equals 20 residues. In germline, CDR1 is PRHDT, CDR2 FYEKMQ (reference sequence). With 2 bases clipped from V and 1 base from J, the junction kept 12 bases outside the gene matches. The CDR3 coding sequence is TGTGCCAGCAGCTTAAAAGCCGGACTAGCGGGGGGACCTTTCCAAGAGACCCAGTACTTC. It yields the protein CASSLKAGLAGGPFQETQYF.

Written as DNA, the CDR3 is TGTGCCAGCAGTGAGGGACAGGGAGCTAACTATGGCTACACCTTC. This codes for CASSEGQGANYGYTF. The chain is built from TRBV6-4 and TRBJ1-2; 9 bases are shared with TRBD1. The junction had 2 bases not matched to a gene; V was cut back by 3 bases and J by 0 bases. CDR1 MRHNA and CDR2 SNTAGT come from the germline V gene. CDR3 size: 15 residues.

This clone was found a few times. This rearrangement joins TRBV4-2 to TRBJ1-2; D possibly corresponds to TRBD1 (6 bases). Germline V gene data show CDR1 as LGHNA and CDR2 as YNFKEQ. The CDR3 loop spans 14 amino acids. V lost 2 bases and J lost 6, with 13 bases in between. As DNA, the CDR3 is TGTGCCAGCAGCCAAAGGGGGGGGCCCGATGGCTACACCTTC. As protein: CASSQRGGPDGYTF.

In its sample, this clone was seen a few times. The chain carries TRBV5-1 and TRBJ2-3, with 8 bases identical to TRBD2. The J segment lost 4 bases and the V segment lost 0 bases, leaving 7 bases of the junction unmatched. The CDR3 contains 16 residues. Germline-derived CDR1 and CDR2 are SGHRS and YFSETQ. CDR3 protein: CASSLGTGGAPDTQYF. The CDR3 nucleotides are TGCGCCAGCAGCTTGGGTACCGGGGGGGCCCCAGATACGCAGTATTTT.

The chain uses TRBV9 and TRBJ2-1, with 11 bases matching TRBD2. The germline CDR1 and CDR2 sequences are SGDLS and YYNGEE. Losses at the gene ends were 3 bases for V and 10 bases for J; bases not matched to a gene: 12. This CDR3 contains 16 residues. The CDR3, as DNA: TGTGCCAGCAGCGCCCCTAGCGGGGGGTTCCGTCTGGAGCAGTTCTTC. It translates to CASSAPSGGFRLEQFF.

The chain is built from TRBV14 and TRBJ2-5, with 8 bases that match TRBD1. Germline lookup yields CDR1 SGHDN and CDR2 FVKESK. The CDR3 is 15 amino acids. The V gene end was trimmed by 0 bases and the J gene end by 5 bases; junction bases not matched to a gene: 5. The CDR3 here is CASSQEPGGAETQYF. As DNA, the CDR3 is TGTGCCAGCAGCCAAGAACCAGGGGGCGCGGAGACCCAGTACTTC.

The V gene is TRBV7-9, the J gene TRBJ1-1, with 8 bases aligning to TRBD1. This CDR3 contains 14 residues. Germline V lookup: CDR1 SEHNR, CDR2 FQNEAQ (reference sequence). J gave up 4 bases and V 6 bases, and 7 bases lay outside the gene matches. In nucleotides, the CDR3 is TGTGCCAGCAGTCAACAGGGGGGATCCACTGAAGCTTTCTTT. Protein product: CASSQQGGSTEAFF.

This rearrangement joins TRBV4-2 to TRBJ2-7, with TRBD2 as a possible D gene (6 bases). The CDR3 contains 15 residues. The V end was cut by 1 base, the J end by 3 bases, with 13 bases between. The V gene's germline CDR1 is LGHNA and CDR2 YNFKEQ. The CDR3 region is CASSQVGPGVYEQYF. The CDR3 nucleotides are TGTGCCAGCAGCCAAGTGGGCCCGGGGGTCTACGAGCAGTACTTC.

The chain combines TRBV7-6 with TRBJ2-5; TRBD2 agrees at 10 bases. Germline assignment: CDR1 SGHVS and CDR2 FNYEAQ. Trimming at V came to 3 bases and at J to 2 bases, leaving 9 bases not matched to a gene. CDR3 length: 17 amino acids. The CDR3 DNA is TGTGCCAGCAGCTTGAGGCTAGCGGGGGCCTTTCAAGAGACCCAGTACTTC. Translated: CASSLRLAGAFQETQYF.

The chain carries TRBV11-2 and TRBJ2-2; D is perhaps TRBD2 (7 bases). V lost 7 bases and J 3 bases, leaving 15 bases between the germline ends. CDR3 length: 15 residues. Germline V lookup: CDR1 SGHAT, CDR2 FQNNGV. CDR3 in DNA: TGTGCCAGCAACTCCGGGGGGCCATACACCGGGGAGCTGTTTTTT. Protein product: CASNSGGPYTGELFF.

The chain joins TRBV2 to TRBJ1-1; 7 positions agree with TRBD1. From germline, CDR1 is SNHLY and CDR2 FYNNEI. This CDR3 is 12 amino acids long. V was pared by 2 bases and J by 11 bases, with 5 bases of the junction left unmatched. This CDR3 reads CASSEQGVGAFF. DNA of the CDR3: TGTGCCAGCAGTGAACAGGGGGTCGGTGCTTTCTTT.

The rearrangement joins TRBV10-2 to TRBJ2-1; TRBD2 aligns across 11 bases. Germline CDR1 is WSHSY and CDR2 is SAAADI. This CDR3 has 15 residues. V lost 2 bases, J lost 8 bases, and 5 bases stayed unmatched. The CDR3 spells CASSEVAGGLDEQFF. The CDR3 bases are TGCGCCAGCAGTGAGGTAGCGGGGGGGCTCGATGAGCAGTTCTTC.

This chain joins TRBV6-4 and TRBJ1-2; a weak D match, TRBD1 (5 bases). V gave up 4 bases and J gave up 5 bases, with 11 bases separating them. This CDR3 is built from 13 residues. Germline CDR1 MRHNA, CDR2 SNTAGT. The CDR3 nucleotides are TGTGCCAGCAGTGGTGGACATCTATATGGCTACACCTTC. This sequence encodes CASSGGHLYGYTF.

The chain links TRBV5-1 to TRBJ2-3, with a possible D match to TRBD1 (6 bases). Trimming pared 5 bases from V and 3 bases from J, leaving 16 bases between. The germline V gene has CDR1 SGHRS and CDR2 YFSETQ. This CDR3 region has 15 residues. The CDR3 reads CASSFAGVGTDTQYF. As DNA, the CDR3 is TGCGCCAGCAGTTTCGCAGGGGTAGGAACAGATACGCAGTATTTT.